Described below is a single TCR beta chain sequence and its context. The data derive from a study of blood T cell repertoires in COVID-19. Across the whole study: From the United States, Italy and Spain came samples of acute and convalescent COVID-19.

Profiling relied on immunoSEQ multiplex PCR, and the TCRdb table lists in-frame clones only, not all of them. The sample shows about 30,000 clones, approximately 87% of them seen only once. Germline V lookup: CDR1 SGHVS, CDR2 FQNEAQ. V was pared by 2 bases and J by 11 bases, with 10 bases between. This CDR3 spans 12 amino acids. The sequenced sample consisted of peripheral blood. The gene calls are TRBV7-8 and TRBJ2-1; a weak D match, TRBD2 (5 bases). This receptor was identified in a human donor with active COVID-19. The donor label of this sample is uncertain. The DNA of the CDR3 is TGTGCCAGCAGCTTATACAGCGGAAAGCAGTTCTTC. It specifies CASSLYSGKQFF.